A selection of T cell receptor beta chains follows, all from one sample in a study of T cell clusters in autoimmune cytopenias. Following a re-call of the multiplex PCR reads, TCRdb has one entry per CDR3 protein and lacks DNA. The sample totals 9,500 to 15,000 distinct CDR3 sequences; its top ten clones hold 3% to 3.5%. Another study also made use of these data, one on T cell repertoires in aging, cancer and after chemotherapy.

The sequenced material came from peripheral blood. The receptor source for this set is a human donor in good health. Both conserved end residues are part of each CDR3. The order of the fields is clone size, V gene, CDR3 length, J gene, CDR3 protein. Rows may omit the clone size; those that give it use once, few, many or a size class.

abundance: medium-sized; v_gene: TRBV30; len: 19; j_gene: TRBJ1-2; CDR3aa: CAWSVEYVIRGPPGGGYTF
abundance: .; v_gene: TRBV12-3/TRBV12-4; len: 18; j_gene: TRBJ1-6; CDR3aa: CASSSIPGASSYNSPLHF
abundance: .; v_gene: TRBV20-1; len: 12; j_gene: TRBJ1-1; CDR3aa: CSARAMNTEAFF
abundance: medium-sized; v_gene: TRBV30; len: 13; j_gene: TRBJ2-7; CDR3aa: CAWTSAGALEQYF
abundance: .; v_gene: TRBV5-1; len: 18; j_gene: TRBJ1-4; CDR3aa: CASRRGDRGLSTNEKLFF
abundance: medium-sized; v_gene: TRBV30; len: 14; j_gene: TRBJ1-2; CDR3aa: CAFTSTALNYGYTF
abundance: .; v_gene: TRBV30; len: 16; j_gene: TRBJ2-1; CDR3aa: CAWRPWTSGGYNEQFF
abundance: .; v_gene: TRBV5-6; len: 15; j_gene: TRBJ1-4; CDR3aa: CASSLWVGPGEKLFF
abundance: .; v_gene: TRBV18; len: 18; j_gene: TRBJ2-7; CDR3aa: CASSPPLDRGGRVYEQYF
abundance: medium-sized; v_gene: TRBV7-9; len: 13; j_gene: TRBJ2-7; CDR3aa: CASSWTASYEQYF
abundance: .; v_gene: TRBV18; len: 15; j_gene: TRBJ2-7; CDR3aa: CASSPAAGESYEQYF
abundance: medium-sized; v_gene: TRBV6-1; len: 15; j_gene: TRBJ1-2; CDR3aa: CASSSTGLGHYGYTF
abundance: .; v_gene: TRBV12-3/TRBV12-4; len: 14; j_gene: TRBJ1-4; CDR3aa: CASSIQGTREKLFF
abundance: .; v_gene: TRBV6-2/TRBV6-3; len: 16; j_gene: TRBJ2-3; CDR3aa: CASSYSTISGGDTQYF
abundance: .; v_gene: TRBV6-2/TRBV6-3; len: 13; j_gene: TRBJ1-2; CDR3aa: CASSTGPYYGYTF
abundance: .; v_gene: TRBV4-3; len: 21; j_gene: TRBJ2-2; CDR3aa: CASSQFLLSPTPYTNTGELFF
abundance: .; v_gene: TRBV18; len: 14; j_gene: TRBJ1-1; CDR3aa: CASSRGQANTEAFF
abundance: .; v_gene: TRBV28; len: 16; j_gene: TRBJ2-5; CDR3aa: CASSISGGAIQETQYF
abundance: .; v_gene: TRBV7-2; len: 17; j_gene: TRBJ2-7; CDR3aa: CASSTGGGRTVLNEQYF
abundance: .; v_gene: TRBV7-9; len: 17; j_gene: TRBJ2-1; CDR3aa: CASSLPVRSGDRNEQFF
abundance: medium-sized; v_gene: TRBV6-2/TRBV6-3; len: 14; j_gene: TRBJ1-2; CDR3aa: CASSWDTEIYGYTF
abundance: .; v_gene: TRBV6-2/TRBV6-3; len: 15; j_gene: TRBJ2-3; CDR3aa: CASSYPGGAGDTQYF
abundance: .; v_gene: TRBV9; len: 14; j_gene: TRBJ1-1; CDR3aa: CASSVEVGNTEAFF
abundance: medium-sized; v_gene: TRBV6-2/TRBV6-3; len: 13; j_gene: TRBJ2-7; CDR3aa: CASSYVGGYEQYF
abundance: .; v_gene: TRBV6-4; len: 16; j_gene: TRBJ2-1; CDR3aa: CASSAETSGGAGEQFF
abundance: medium-sized; v_gene: TRBV7-2; len: 15; j_gene: TRBJ2-3; CDR3aa: CASSFSGGAGDTQYF
abundance: .; v_gene: TRBV6-1; len: 13; j_gene: TRBJ1-4; CDR3aa: CASSRGQNEKLFF
abundance: .; v_gene: TRBV25-1; len: 16; j_gene: TRBJ1-2; CDR3aa: CASSDSGNRGESGYTF